These 10 T cell receptor beta chains were all obtained from the same sample, sequenced in a study of blood T cell repertoires in COVID-19 (dated by TCRdb to 2020 to 2021). The receptor library was made with the immunoSEQ multiplex PCR assay. TCRdb took over this immuneACCESS table, retaining in-frame rearrangements with V and J assigned. Such tables are incomplete; in checked studies, under half of the missing clones stem from an unresolved V gene, and the remainder is unexplained. In this sample the table shows some 140,000 clones, 80% to 90% of which occur a single time. The ten largest clones add up to around 18% of the sample. The sample comprised peripheral blood. Every receptor here comes from a man aged 50-59 years with active or convalescent COVID-19.

This clone has a single count. V usage is TRBV29-1 and J usage is TRBJ2-7; maybe TRBD2 (6 bases). Trimming stripped 0 bases from V and 3 bases from J, with 18 bases between. This CDR3 has 16 residues. CDR1 is SQVTM and CDR2 is ANQGSEA in the germline V gene. The CDR3 region is CSVEEPEAGRSYEQYF. For the CDR3, the DNA is TGCAGCGTTGAAGAACCGGAGGCGGGAAGAAGCTACGAGCAGTACTTC.

This chain connects TRBV19 to TRBJ2-7, with a tentative D call TRBD2 (6 bases). The V and J ends lost 4 bases and 2 bases respectively, with 21 bases between them. This CDR3 is built from 17 residues. Germline V lookup: CDR1 LNHDA, CDR2 SQIVND (reference sequence). The chain's CDR3 is CASSSLFEEGRTYEQYF. Written as DNA, the CDR3 is TGTGCCAGTAGTAGCCTCTTCGAGGAGGGGCGTACCTACGAGCAGTACTTC.

The J gene is TRBJ2-3, the V gene TRBV20-1; D remains unclear. The V gene lost 3 bases and the J gene lost 2 bases, with 6 bases spanning the gap. The CDR3 has 12 amino acids. Germline CDR1 is DFQATT and CDR2 is SNEGSKA (reference sequence). CDR3 nucleotide sequence: TGCAGTGCTAGTCCCTACACAGATACGCAGTATTTT. Translating it yields CSASPYTDTQYF.

The rearrangement uses TRBV6-2 or TRBV6-3 and TRBJ2-1, with 7 bases matching TRBD2. The CDR3 is 17 amino acids. Trimming took 0 bases from V and 1 from J; bases not matched to a gene: 6. Germline V gives CDR1 MNHEY, CDR2 SVGEGT. CDR3 sequence reads: CASSYSNTGRSYNEQFF. CDR3 DNA sequence: TGTGCCAGCAGTTACTCGAATACCGGGAGGTCCTACAATGAGCAGTTCTTC.

V usage is TRBV5-1 and J usage is TRBJ2-3; TRBD1 agrees at 12 bases. The germline CDR1 and CDR2 sequences are SGHRS and YFSETQ. CDR3 length equals 19 residues. After removal of 4 bases from V and 1 base from J, the junction contained 13 bases not matched to a gene. CDR3 in DNA: TGCGCCAGCAGCCACTACGGGACAGGGGGCGCTTGGGGCACAGATACGCAGTATTTT. As protein: CASSHYGTGGAWGTDTQYF. The full variable domain, in which reference TRBV5-1 and TRBJ2-3 provide the parts outside the CDR3, is KAGVTQTPRYLIKTRGQQVTLSCSPISGHRSVSWYQQTPGQGLQFLFEYFSETQRNKGNFPGRFSGRQFSNSRSEMNVSTLELGDSALYLCASSHYGTGGAWGTDTQYFGPGTRLTVL.

This rearrangement joins TRBV5-1 to TRBJ2-7; D possibly corresponds to TRBD1 (7 bases). Per the germline V gene, CDR1 is SGHRS and CDR2 is YFSETQ. The V and J ends lost 4 bases and 3 bases respectively, with 17 bases between them. CDR3 size: 15 residues. The CDR3 loop is CASSERTGGDYEQYF. The DNA for the CDR3 is TGCGCCAGCAGCGAGCGGACAGGAGGGGACTACGAGCAGTACTTC.

This sequence joins TRBV7-2 and TRBJ2-2, with 8 bases aligning to TRBD2. CDR3 length: 16 amino acids. The germline gives CDR1 SGHTA, CDR2 FQGNSA. J was trimmed by 5 bases and V by 5 bases; bases with no gene match: 10. The CDR3 DNA is TGTGCCAGCAGCGTCCAAGCGGGGGCCGGTACCGGGGAGCTGTTTTTT. Translated, it gives CASSVQAGAGTGELFF.

The rearrangement uses TRBV29-1 and TRBJ1-4; TRBD1 agrees at 7 bases. Germline CDR1 reads SQVTM; CDR2 reads ANQGSEA. The V segment lost 7 bases and the J segment 1 base; nucleotides outside the gene matches: 3. CDR3 length: 13 amino acids. CDR3 sequence: CSATGVTNEKLFF. The CDR3 bases are TGCAGCGCCACAGGGGTAACTAATGAAAAACTGTTTTTT. Full variable domain (missing parts from reference TRBV29-1 and TRBJ1-4): SAVISQKPSRDICQRGTSLTIQCQVDSQVTMMFWYRQQPGQSLTLIATANQGSEATYESGFVIDKFPISRPNLTFSTLTVSNMSPEDSSIYLCSATGVTNEKLFFGSGTQLSVL.

The V and J genes are TRBV6-6 and TRBJ1-5, with D perhaps matching TRBD1 (5 bases). This CDR3 is built from 16 residues. Trimming shortened V by 2 bases and J by 5 bases, and 16 bases separated the two germline ends. Germline-derived CDR1 and CDR2 are MNHNY and SVGAGI (reference sequence). The CDR3 loop is CASSYGTPARDQPQHF. DNA for the CDR3: TGTGCCAGCAGTTACGGAACCCCCGCCAGGGATCAGCCCCAGCATTTT.

The rearrangement uses TRBV28 and TRBJ2-3, with a possible D match to TRBD2 (6 bases). Trimming took 6 bases from V and 1 from J, leaving 17 bases between them. There are 16 residues in the CDR3. Looked up from germline, CDR1 is MDHEN and CDR2 is SYDVKM. In DNA, the CDR3 is TGTGCCAGCAGCCCACCCAGAGGGACTGGCACAGATACGCAGTATTTT. As protein: CASSPPRGTGTDTQYF.